This passage covers 11 T cell receptor beta chains from one sample sequenced in a study of technical replicates of blood from a few donors. Assay used: immunoSEQ multiplex PCR; TCRdb lists only in-frame clones, some missing. The top ten hold roughly 0.25% of the sample, which has 84,000 or so clones, 90% to 95% seen once. The specimen was T cells isolated from PBMCs. The origin of the receptors is a human donor in good health.

The chain is built from TRBV5-1 and TRBJ1-6; D remains unclear. Germline CDR1 SGHRS, CDR2 YFSETQ. V lost 0 bases and J lost 9, with 13 bases in between. The CDR3 totals 15 residues. The CDR3 nucleotides read TGCGCCAGCAGCTTGGGGGCCCCGGGGATTTCACCCCTCCACTTT. It is translated as CASSLGAPGISPLHF.

The rearrangement joins TRBV5-1 to TRBJ2-7, with 10 positions matching TRBD2. Looked up from germline, CDR1 is SGHRS and CDR2 is YFSETQ. Losses at the gene ends were 0 bases for V and 1 base for J; bases not matched to a gene: 4. There are 16 residues in the CDR3. For the CDR3, the DNA is TGCGCCAGCAGCTTGGCTAGCGGGAGTCTTTCCTACGAGCAGTACTTC. Translation: CASSLASGSLSYEQYF.

The genes are TRBV7-8 and TRBJ1-1; D not resolved. V lost 4 bases and J 1 base, leaving 16 bases between the germline ends. The CDR3 runs to 16 residues. CDR1 and CDR2 from the germline V gene are SGHVS and FQNEAQ. CDR3: CASSSVKRLANTEAFF. The CDR3 DNA sequence: TGTGCCAGCAGCTCAGTAAAGAGGCTTGCGAACACTGAAGCTTTCTTT.

The rearrangement links TRBV7-8 to TRBJ1-5; D may be TRBD1 (6 bases). The germline gives CDR1 SGHVS, CDR2 FQNEAQ. The length of the CDR3 is 17 residues. Trimming shortened V by 4 bases and J by 4 bases, and 20 bases separated the two germline ends. The CDR3 DNA reads as TGTGCCAGCAGCTCTTGGACTGTACAGGGTAAAAATCAGCCCCAGCATTTT. Protein sequence: CASSSWTVQGKNQPQHF.

The chain recombines TRBV7-2 with TRBJ2-7, with TRBD2 identical over 10 bases. CDR1 SGHTA and CDR2 FQGNSA come from the germline V gene. The V and J ends lost 5 bases and 3 bases, in that order; junction bases with no gene match: 13. The CDR3 length is 17 residues. CDR3 loop: CASSVSGGYSGFYEQYF. The CDR3 DNA follows: TGTGCCAGCAGCGTTAGCGGGGGGTATTCGGGATTCTACGAGCAGTACTTC. Supplemented by reference TRBV7-2 and TRBJ2-7, the full variable domain reads GAGVSQSPSNKVTEKGKDVELRCDPISGHTALYWYRQSLGQGLEFLIYFQGNSAPDKSGLPSDRFSAERTGGSVSTLTIQRTQQEDSAVYLCASSVSGGYSGFYEQYFGPGTRLTVT.

This chain connects TRBV19 to TRBJ1-5; D uncertain. The germline V gene has CDR1 LNHDA and CDR2 SQIVND (reference sequence). The CDR3 runs to 17 residues. V lost 1 base and J lost 0, with 13 bases in between. The CDR3 region has the DNA TGTGCCAGTAGTATAGGTCTTCATCACTATAGCAATCAGCCCCAGCATTTT. Protein product: CASSIGLHHYSNQPQHF.

The rearrangement uses TRBV7-2 and TRBJ2-6; 9 nucleotides agree with TRBD1. The CDR3 loop spans 17 amino acids. Germline V gives CDR1 SGHTA, CDR2 FQGNSA. Trimming cost V 5 bases and J 4 bases; bases outside gene matches: 9. The CDR3 loop reads CASSVRDRDTGANVLTF. Written as DNA, the CDR3 is TGTGCCAGCAGCGTCCGGGACAGGGACACGGGGGCCAACGTCCTGACTTTC. Drawing the rest from reference TRBV7-2 and TRBJ2-6, the complete variable domain is GAGVSQSPSNKVTEKGKDVELRCDPISGHTALYWYRQSLGQGLEFLIYFQGNSAPDKSGLPSDRFSAERTGGSVSTLTIQRTQQEDSAVYLCASSVRDRDTGANVLTFGAGSRLTVL.

The chain is built from TRBV27 and TRBJ2-2; a possible D gene is TRBD1 (6 bases). From germline, CDR1 is MNHEY and CDR2 SMNVEV (reference sequence). V dropped 5 bases and J dropped 0 bases, with 13 bases sitting between them. There are 16 residues in the CDR3. CDR3 in DNA: TGTGCCAGCAGTCCATCCACAGGGTCGAACACCGGGGAGCTGTTTTTT. Its protein product is CASSPSTGSNTGELFF.

This chain links TRBV5-1 with TRBJ2-7; 9 bases line up with TRBD2. The trim removed 2 bases at V and 0 bases at J, leaving 3 bases unmatched. Germline CDR1 and CDR2: SGHRS and YFSETQ. The CDR3 runs to 15 residues. The CDR3 region is CASSFLSGGSYEQYF. In nucleotides, the CDR3 is TGCGCCAGCAGCTTCCTTAGCGGGGGCTCCTACGAGCAGTACTTC.

The chain recombines TRBV6-5 with TRBJ1-4; possibly TRBD1 for D (5 bases). Germline V gene data show CDR1 as MNHEY and CDR2 as SVGAGI. The CDR3 is 14 amino acids. Trimming took 7 bases from V and 8 from J, leaving 17 bases between them. CDR3 residues: CASTSAGREEKLFF. In DNA, the CDR3 is TGTGCCAGCACCTCCGCAGGGAGGGAGGAAAAACTGTTTTTT.

The rearrangement links TRBV30 to TRBJ1-4; D call uncertain. The CDR3 covers 13 residues. Germline loops: CDR1 GTSNPN, CDR2 SVGIG (reference sequence). V was cut by 2 bases and J by 7 bases, with 11 bases left in between. Here the CDR3 reads CAWSPQIREKLFF. CDR3 in DNA: TGTGCCTGGAGTCCACAGATCCGTGAAAAACTGTTTTTT.